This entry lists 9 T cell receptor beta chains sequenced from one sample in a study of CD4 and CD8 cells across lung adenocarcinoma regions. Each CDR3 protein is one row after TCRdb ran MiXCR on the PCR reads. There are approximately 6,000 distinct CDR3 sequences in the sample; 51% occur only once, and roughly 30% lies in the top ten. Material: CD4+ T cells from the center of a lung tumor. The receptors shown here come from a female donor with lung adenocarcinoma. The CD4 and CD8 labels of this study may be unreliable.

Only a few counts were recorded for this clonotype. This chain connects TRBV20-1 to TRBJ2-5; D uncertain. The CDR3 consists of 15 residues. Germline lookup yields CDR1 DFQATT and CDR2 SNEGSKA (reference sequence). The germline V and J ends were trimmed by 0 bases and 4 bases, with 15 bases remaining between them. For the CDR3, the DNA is TGCAGTGCTAGAGATCTTAGCCAGGTTCGAGAGACCCAGTACTTC. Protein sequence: CSARDLSQVRETQYF.

The CDR3 nucleotides are TGTGCCAGCAGCCAACACTCAGCTAATGAAAAACTGTTTTTT. As protein: CASSQHSANEKLFF. The chain joins TRBV3-1 to TRBJ1-4; D gene uncertain. Looked up from germline, CDR1 is LGHDT and CDR2 is YNNKEL (reference sequence). Trimming removed 2 bases from V and 3 bases from J, with 7 bases in between. The CDR3 sequence is 14 residues long.

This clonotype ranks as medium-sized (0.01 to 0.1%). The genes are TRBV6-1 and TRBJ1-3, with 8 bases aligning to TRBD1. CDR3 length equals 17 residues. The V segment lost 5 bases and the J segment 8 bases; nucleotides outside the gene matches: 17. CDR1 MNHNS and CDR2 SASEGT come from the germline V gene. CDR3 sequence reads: CASSRVLRGQGVDTIYF. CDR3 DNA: TGTGCCAGCAGTCGAGTACTCCGCGGACAGGGTGTGGACACCATATATTTT.

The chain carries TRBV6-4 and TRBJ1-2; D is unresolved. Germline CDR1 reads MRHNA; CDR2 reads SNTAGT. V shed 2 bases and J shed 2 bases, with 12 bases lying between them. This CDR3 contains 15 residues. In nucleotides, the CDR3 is TGTGCCAGCAGTGACGCGAATGACGGAAACTATGGCTACACCTTC. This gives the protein CASSDANDGNYGYTF.

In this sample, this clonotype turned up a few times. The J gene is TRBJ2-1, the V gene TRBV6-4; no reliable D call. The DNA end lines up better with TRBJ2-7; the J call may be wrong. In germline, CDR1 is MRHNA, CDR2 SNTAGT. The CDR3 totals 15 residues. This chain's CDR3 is CASSTELLWGYEQYF. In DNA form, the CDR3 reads TGTGCCAGCAGTACTGAACTCTTATGGGGTTACGAGCAGTACTTC.

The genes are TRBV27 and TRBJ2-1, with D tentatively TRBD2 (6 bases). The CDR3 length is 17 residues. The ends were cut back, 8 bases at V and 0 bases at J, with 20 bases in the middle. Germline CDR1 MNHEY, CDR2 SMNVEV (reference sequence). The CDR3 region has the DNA TGTGCCAGCCTAAGCGGGTTCCATGCCTTCTCCTACAATGAGCAGTTCTTC. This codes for CASLSGFHAFSYNEQFF.

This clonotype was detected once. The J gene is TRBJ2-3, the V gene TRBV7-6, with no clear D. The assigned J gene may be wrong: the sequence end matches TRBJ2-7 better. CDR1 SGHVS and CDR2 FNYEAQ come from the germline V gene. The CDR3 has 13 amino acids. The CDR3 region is CASSLGSPWEQYF. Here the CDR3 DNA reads TGTGCCAGCAGCTTAGGGTCTCCTTGGGAGCAGTACTTC.

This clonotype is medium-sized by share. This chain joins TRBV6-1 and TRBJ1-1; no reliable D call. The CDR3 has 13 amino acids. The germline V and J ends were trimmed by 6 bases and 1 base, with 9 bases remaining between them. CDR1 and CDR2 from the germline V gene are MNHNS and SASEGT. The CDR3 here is CASSRTENTEAFF. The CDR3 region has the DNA TGTGCCAGCAGCCGGACGGAGAACACTGAAGCTTTCTTT.

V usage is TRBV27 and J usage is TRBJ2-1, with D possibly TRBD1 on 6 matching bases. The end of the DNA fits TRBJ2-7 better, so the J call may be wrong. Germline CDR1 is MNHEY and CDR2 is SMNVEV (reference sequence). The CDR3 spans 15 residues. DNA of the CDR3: TGTGCCAGCAGTCCGCCGGGACAAGGGAGTGGGGAGCAGTACTTC. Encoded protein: CASSPPGQGSGEQYF.